This TCR beta chain derives from a study of cytomegalovirus exposure and HLA in healthy donors. Study at large: Genotyping showed less than 85% of 350 to 400 donors falling in the Caucasian-associated ancestry cluster.

The germline CDR1 and CDR2 sequences are SGHRS and YFSETQ. This CDR3 has 14 residues. Primers: 60 Vbeta forward and 13 Jbeta reverse. Assay used: immunoSEQ multiplex PCR; TCRdb lists only in-frame clones, some missing. The data contain 100,000 to 150,000 clones, around 76% of them seen just once; the ten biggest clones take up about 7.3%. Regarding this clone: One end of the junction fails to match germline, which may point to a read error.

The gene calls are TRBV5-1 and TRBJ2-6; D might be TRBD1 (5 bases). The source material was PBMCs. This receptor was obtained from a male donor in good health and CMV-seronegative. The CDR3 protein is CASGSAPGANVPTF. The CDR3 DNA reads TGCGCCAGCGGATCCGCGCCTGGGGCCAACGTCCCGACTTTC.